This passage covers 22 T cell receptor beta chains from one sample sequenced in a study of T cell responses to AZD1222 COVID-19 vaccine. The method was immunoSEQ multiplex PCR; TCRdb's version includes in-frame clones alone and lacks a portion of them. Seen here are 150,000 to 200,000 clones, about 87% observed once, and the top ten hold approximately 2.5%. The source material was peripheral blood, sampled on day 0 of MenACWY control vaccination. The receptors stem from an adult in good health.

CDR3 region: CASSLVGSLCTF. The CDR3 region has the DNA TGTGCCAGCAGCTTAGTGGGCTCCCTCTGCACCTTC. The chain is built from TRBV11-2 and TRBJ1-2; D remains unclear. The CDR3 loop spans 12 amino acids. From germline, CDR1 is SGHAT and CDR2 FQNNGV. V lost 1 base to trimming and J lost 13 bases, with 13 bases between them.

J is TRBJ2-5 and V is TRBV9; 15 bases match TRBD2. Germline-derived CDR1 and CDR2 are SGDLS and YYNGEE. This CDR3 has 16 residues. Losses at the gene ends were 4 bases for V and 5 bases for J; bases not matched to a gene: 6. The CDR3 is CASSPRTSGGEETQYF. The CDR3 DNA reads as TGTGCCAGCAGCCCCCGGACTAGCGGGGGGGAGGAGACCCAGTACTTC.

This clone was seen only once. The chain carries TRBV19 and TRBJ1-2, with no clear D. The CDR3 is 13 residues long. Trimming removed 11 bases at V and 7 bases at J, with 20 bases between. Germline-derived CDR1 and CDR2 are LNHDA and SQIVND (reference sequence). The DNA of the CDR3 is TGTGCCGGATCCCGGGTCTCTGGCGCTGGCTACACCTTC. Translation: CAGSRVSGAGYTF.

V is TRBV28 and J is TRBJ1-5, with a tentative D call TRBD1 (5 bases). V was pared by 6 bases and J by 4 bases, with 10 bases between. The CDR3 is made up of 13 amino acids. Germline V lookup: CDR1 MDHEN, CDR2 SYDVKM. CDR3 sequence: CASRPEGNQPQHF. The CDR3 DNA sequence: TGTGCCAGCAGGCCCGAGGGGAATCAGCCCCAGCATTTT.

This clone was counted only a few times. V and J are TRBV6-5 and TRBJ2-7; no definite D call. V dropped 5 bases and J dropped 3 bases, with 5 bases sitting between them. CDR1 is MNHEY and CDR2 is SVGAGI in the germline V gene. This CDR3 has 11 residues. The chain's CDR3 is CASSNYYEQYF. CDR3 DNA sequence: TGTGCCAGCAGTAACTACTACGAGCAGTACTTC.

This chain connects TRBV4-1 to TRBJ1-1; D remains ambiguous. Trimming removed 4 bases from V and 0 bases from J, with 9 bases in between. This CDR3 has 14 amino acids. CDR1 MGHRA and CDR2 YSYEKL come from the germline V gene. The CDR3 protein is CASSPRGMNTEAFF. In DNA, the CDR3 is TGCGCCAGCAGCCCCCGGGGAATGAACACTGAAGCTTTCTTT.

The count of this clone is one. This sequence joins TRBV5-1 and TRBJ2-7; TRBD1 matches at 7 bases. Losses at the gene ends were 1 base for V and 2 bases for J; bases not matched to a gene: 6. This CDR3 spans 15 amino acids. Germline CDR1 SGHRS, CDR2 YFSETQ. CDR3 protein: CASSLTGTETYEQYF. In DNA, the CDR3 is TGCGCCAGCAGCTTGACCGGGACAGAGACCTACGAGCAGTACTTC. Full variable domain (missing parts from reference TRBV5-1 and TRBJ2-7): KAGVTQTPRYLIKTRGQQVTLSCSPISGHRSVSWYQQTPGQGLQFLFEYFSETQRNKGNFPGRFSGRQFSNSRSEMNVSTLELGDSALYLCASSLTGTETYEQYFGPGTRLTVT.

V usage is TRBV5-4 and J usage is TRBJ2-3, with 13 nucleotides matching TRBD2. CDR1 is SGHNT and CDR2 is YYREEE in the germline V gene (reference sequence). This CDR3 has 17 amino acids. J gave up 6 bases and V 5 bases, and 12 bases lay outside the gene matches. CDR3 amino acids: CASSSGTSGVRSDTQYF. In DNA form, the CDR3 reads TGTGCCAGCAGTTCCGGGACTAGCGGGGTCCGCTCTGATACGCAGTATTTT.

The chain joins TRBV27 to TRBJ2-5; 15 bases fit TRBD2. J lost 4 bases, V lost 4 bases, and 10 bases had no gene match. Per germline, CDR1 MNHEY and CDR2 SMNVEV (reference sequence). This CDR3 has 18 amino acids. CDR3: CASSSRTSGRAQLETQYF. The CDR3, as DNA: TGTGCCAGCAGTTCCAGGACTAGCGGGAGGGCCCAATTAGAGACCCAGTACTTC.

This clone turned up a few times. V is TRBV28 and J is TRBJ1-1, with unresolved D. This CDR3 comprises 14 residues. The germline V gene encodes CDR1 MDHEN and CDR2 SYDVKM. V was cut by 3 bases and J by 4 bases, with 12 bases left in between. CDR3 in amino acids: CASSLGLRATEAFF. The CDR3 DNA reads as TGTGCCAGCAGTTTGGGTCTCCGAGCCACTGAAGCTTTCTTT.

The V call is TRBV7-8, the J call TRBJ1-5; no firm D call. The CDR3 totals 15 residues. Trimming removed 2 bases from V and 9 bases from J, with 17 bases in between. Germline V gene sequence: CDR1 SGHVS, CDR2 FQNEAQ. CDR3 amino acids: CASSLLEALKGPQHF. The CDR3 DNA is TGTGCCAGCAGCTTATTGGAGGCACTGAAGGGGCCCCAGCATTTT.

The V and J genes are TRBV15 and TRBJ2-3; 7 nucleotides line up with TRBD2. J gave up 4 bases and V 0 bases, and 7 bases lay outside the gene matches. Per the germline V gene, CDR1 is LNHNV and CDR2 is YYDKDF (reference sequence). The CDR3 runs 16 residues. CDR3 protein: CATSRDPPRGADTQYF. The CDR3 nucleotides are TGTGCCACCAGCAGAGATCCACCCCGGGGGGCAGATACGCAGTATTTT.

V is TRBV7-9 and J is TRBJ2-7; D is possibly TRBD1 (6 bases). V lost 3 bases and J lost 2, with 20 bases in between. The CDR3 length is 17 residues. CDR1 is SEHNR and CDR2 is FQNEAQ in the germline V gene (reference sequence). In DNA form, the CDR3 reads TGTGCCAGCAGCTTGAGCCGCCCGGGACATAGAGCCTACGAGCAGTACTTC. This translates into CASSLSRPGHRAYEQYF.

Here the CDR3 reads CSAQLGTGAYEQYF. The CDR3 region has the DNA TGCAGCGCCCAGCTCGGGACAGGAGCCTACGAGCAGTACTTC. The rearrangement links TRBV29-1 to TRBJ2-7; 8 bases align to TRBD1. This CDR3 is built from 14 residues. CDR1 and CDR2 from the germline V gene are SQVTM and ANQGSEA. V gave up 7 bases and J gave up 2 bases; unmatched junction bases: 10.

The genes are TRBV6-5 and TRBJ2-3; 7 nucleotides line up with TRBD2. CDR1 is MNHEY, CDR2 SVGAGI, per germline. There are 15 residues in the CDR3. J gave up 3 bases and V 4 bases, and 7 bases lay outside the gene matches. The CDR3 nucleotides read TGTGCCAGCAGTTTAGGACTAGGGCGGACAGATACGCAGTATTTT. This sequence encodes CASSLGLGRTDTQYF.

The chain recombines TRBV2 with TRBJ1-4, with 9 bases lining up with TRBD1. Germline assignment: CDR1 SNHLY and CDR2 FYNNEI. The CDR3 consists of 16 residues. J gave up 2 bases and V 1 base, and 2 bases lay outside the gene matches. In nucleotides, the CDR3 is TGTGCCAGCAGTGAAGTTGGGACAGGGACTAATGAAAAACTGTTTTTT. This sequence encodes CASSEVGTGTNEKLFF.

The chain combines TRBV28 with TRBJ1-4; D ambiguous. V shed 2 bases and J shed 8 bases, with 9 bases lying between them. The CDR3 runs 13 residues. Germline CDR1 and CDR2: MDHEN and SYDVKM. The CDR3 coding sequence is TGTGCCAGCAGTTTAAGGGTCGACGAAAAACTGTTTTTT. Translating it yields CASSLRVDEKLFF. Full variable domain (outside the CDR3, taken from reference TRBV28 and TRBJ1-4): DVKVTQSSRYLVKRTGEKVFLECVQDMDHENMFWYRQDPGLGLRLIYFSYDVKMKEKGDIPEGYSVSREKKERFSLILESASTNQTSMYLCASSLRVDEKLFFGSGTQLSVL.

The rearrangement uses TRBV28 and TRBJ1-6; TRBD1 agrees at 8 bases. CDR1 is MDHEN and CDR2 is SYDVKM in the germline V gene. The length of the CDR3 is 14 residues. V shed 5 bases, J shed 9 bases, and the junction held 6 bases outside the gene matches. CDR3 sequence reads: CASSTGQGRSPLHF. As DNA, the CDR3 is TGTGCCAGCAGTACCGGACAGGGCCGTTCACCCCTCCACTTT.

V gene TRBV5-1 combines with J gene TRBJ2-3; 11 bases are shared with TRBD2. The CDR3 length is 12 residues. Losses at the gene ends were 4 bases for V and 10 bases for J; bases not matched to a gene: 2. The germline V gene encodes CDR1 SGHRS and CDR2 YFSETQ. The CDR3 here is CASSPSGGPQYF. CDR3 nucleotide sequence: TGCGCCAGCAGCCCTAGCGGGGGGCCGCAGTATTTT.

V and J are TRBV27 and TRBJ1-1, with 10 bases matching TRBD1. V was pared by 3 bases and J by 2 bases, with 9 bases of the junction left unmatched. The CDR3 has 17 residues. CDR1 is MNHEY and CDR2 is SMNVEV in the germline V gene (reference sequence). The CDR3: CASSLDRGLGLNTEAFF. For the CDR3, the DNA is TGTGCCAGCAGTTTGGACAGGGGGTTGGGGCTAAACACTGAAGCTTTCTTT.

The V call is TRBV25-1, the J call TRBJ2-2; TRBD1 or TRBD2 may be the D gene (6 bases each). CDR3 size: 15 residues. V shed 3 bases and J shed 6 bases, with 14 bases lying between them. From germline, CDR1 is MGHDK and CDR2 SYGVNS. The CDR3 sequence: CASSDWGALSGELFF. The CDR3 bases are TGTGCCAGCAGTGACTGGGGGGCCCTCTCCGGGGAGCTGTTTTTT.

The rearrangement uses TRBV11-2 and TRBJ1-3, with D uncertain. The CDR3 loop spans 15 amino acids. The V end was cut by 3 bases, the J end by 4 bases, with 13 bases between. Per the germline V gene, CDR1 is SGHAT and CDR2 is FQNNGV. The CDR3 loop is CASSFGGVRGNTIYF. CDR3 in DNA: TGTGCCAGCAGCTTCGGCGGGGTCCGAGGAAACACCATATATTTT.